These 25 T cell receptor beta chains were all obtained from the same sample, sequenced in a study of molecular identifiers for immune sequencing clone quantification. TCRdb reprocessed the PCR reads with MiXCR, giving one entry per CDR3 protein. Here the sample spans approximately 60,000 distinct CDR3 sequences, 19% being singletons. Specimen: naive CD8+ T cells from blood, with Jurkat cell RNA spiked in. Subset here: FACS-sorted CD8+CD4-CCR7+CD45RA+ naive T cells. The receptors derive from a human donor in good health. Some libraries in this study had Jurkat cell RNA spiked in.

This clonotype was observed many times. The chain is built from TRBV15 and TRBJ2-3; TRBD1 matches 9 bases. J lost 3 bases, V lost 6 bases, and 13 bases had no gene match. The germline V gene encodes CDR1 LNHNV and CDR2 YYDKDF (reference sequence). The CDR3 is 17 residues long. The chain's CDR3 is CATRPLSGTGRTDTQYF. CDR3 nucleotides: TGTGCCACCAGACCCCTCTCCGGGACAGGGAGAACAGATACGCAGTATTTT.

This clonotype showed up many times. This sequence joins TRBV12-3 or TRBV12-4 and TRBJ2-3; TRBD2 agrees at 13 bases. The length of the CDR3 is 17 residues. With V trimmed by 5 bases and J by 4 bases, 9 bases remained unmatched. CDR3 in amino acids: CASSPIMGLAGPDTQYF. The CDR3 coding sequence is TGTGCCAGCAGTCCTATAATGGGACTAGCGGGGCCAGATACGCAGTATTTT.

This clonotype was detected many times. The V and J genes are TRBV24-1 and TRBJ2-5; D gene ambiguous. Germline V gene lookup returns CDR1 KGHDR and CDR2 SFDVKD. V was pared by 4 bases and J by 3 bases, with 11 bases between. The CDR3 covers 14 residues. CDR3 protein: CATSDPTSEETQYF. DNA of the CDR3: TGTGCCACCAGTGACCCGACATCGGAAGAGACCCAGTACTTC.

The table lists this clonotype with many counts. The CDR3 here is CASSSSGEQFF. In nucleotides, the CDR3 is TGTGCCAGCAGCTCAAGCGGGGAGCAGTTCTTC. The rearrangement uses TRBV11-2 and TRBJ2-1; tentatively, D is TRBD2 (6 bases). This CDR3 region has 11 residues. V lost 4 bases, J lost 10 bases, and 8 bases lay in between. The germline gives CDR1 SGHAT, CDR2 FQNNGV.

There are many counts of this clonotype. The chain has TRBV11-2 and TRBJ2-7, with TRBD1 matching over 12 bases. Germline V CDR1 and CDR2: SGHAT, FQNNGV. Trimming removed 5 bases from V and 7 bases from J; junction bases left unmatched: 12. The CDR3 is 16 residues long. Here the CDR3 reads CASSPRPGQGASEQYF. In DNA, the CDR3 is TGTGCCAGCAGCCCCCGCCCGGGACAGGGGGCGTCGGAGCAGTACTTC.

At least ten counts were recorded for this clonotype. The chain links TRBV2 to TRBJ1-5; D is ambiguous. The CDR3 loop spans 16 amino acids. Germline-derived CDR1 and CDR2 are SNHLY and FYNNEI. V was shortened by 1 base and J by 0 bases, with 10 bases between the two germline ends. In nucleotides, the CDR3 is TGTGCCAGCAGTGAAGGGGTAAACTATAGCAATCAGCCCCAGCATTTT. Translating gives CASSEGVNYSNQPQHF.

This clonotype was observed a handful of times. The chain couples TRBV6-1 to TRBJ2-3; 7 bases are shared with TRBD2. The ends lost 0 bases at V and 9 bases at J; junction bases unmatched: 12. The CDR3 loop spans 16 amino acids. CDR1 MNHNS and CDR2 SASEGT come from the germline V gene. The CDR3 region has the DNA TGTGCCAGCAGTGAAGCCCCGACTAGCCCTAAGGACACGCAGTATTTT. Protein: CASSEAPTSPKDTQYF.

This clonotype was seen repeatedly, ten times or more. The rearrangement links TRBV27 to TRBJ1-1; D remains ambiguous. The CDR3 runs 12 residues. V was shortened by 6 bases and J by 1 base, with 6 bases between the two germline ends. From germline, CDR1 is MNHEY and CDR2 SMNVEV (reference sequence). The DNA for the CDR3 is TGTGCCAGCAGATCAGGGAACACTGAAGCTTTCTTT. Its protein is CASRSGNTEAFF.

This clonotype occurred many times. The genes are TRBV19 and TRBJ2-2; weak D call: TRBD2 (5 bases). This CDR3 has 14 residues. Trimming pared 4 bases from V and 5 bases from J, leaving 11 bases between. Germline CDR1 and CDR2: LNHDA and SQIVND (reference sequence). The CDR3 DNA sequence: TGTGCCAGTAGTAAGAGGGCCGAAACCGGGGAGCTGTTTTTT. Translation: CASSKRAETGELFF.

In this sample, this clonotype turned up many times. DNA for the CDR3: TGCAGTGCTAGAGAAGACCGGGAGTCGGGCACAGATACGCAGTATTTT. It yields the protein CSAREDRESGTDTQYF. V is TRBV20-1 and J is TRBJ2-3, with TRBD2 as a possible D gene (6 bases). The CDR3 sequence is 16 residues long. CDR1 and CDR2 from the germline V gene are DFQATT and SNEGSKA (reference sequence). Deletions cut 0 bases from V and 1 base from J, with 14 bases between.

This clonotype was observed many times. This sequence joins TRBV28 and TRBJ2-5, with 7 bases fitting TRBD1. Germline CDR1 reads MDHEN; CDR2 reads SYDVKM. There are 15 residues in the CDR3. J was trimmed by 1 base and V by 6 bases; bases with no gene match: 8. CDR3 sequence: CASSYTGARQETQYF. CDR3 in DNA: TGTGCCAGCAGCTACACAGGGGCGCGCCAAGAGACCCAGTACTTC.

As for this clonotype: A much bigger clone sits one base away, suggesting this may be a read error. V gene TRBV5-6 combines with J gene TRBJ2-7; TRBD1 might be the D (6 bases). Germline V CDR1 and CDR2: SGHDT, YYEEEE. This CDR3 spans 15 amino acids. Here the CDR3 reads CTSRSATGTPYEQYF. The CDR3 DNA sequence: TGTACCAGCAGATCAGCGACAGGCACCCCCTACGAGCAGTACTTC.

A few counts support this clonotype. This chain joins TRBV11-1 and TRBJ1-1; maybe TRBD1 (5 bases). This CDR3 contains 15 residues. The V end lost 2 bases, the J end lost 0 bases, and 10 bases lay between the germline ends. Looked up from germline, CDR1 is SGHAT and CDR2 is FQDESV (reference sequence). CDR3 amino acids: CASSLREGMNTEAFF. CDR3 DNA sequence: TGTGCCAGCAGCTTAAGGGAGGGGATGAACACTGAAGCTTTCTTT.

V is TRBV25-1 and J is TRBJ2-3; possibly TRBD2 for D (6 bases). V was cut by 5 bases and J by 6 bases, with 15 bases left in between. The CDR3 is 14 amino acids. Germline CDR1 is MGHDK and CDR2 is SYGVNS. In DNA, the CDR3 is TGTGCCAGCAGTCGGGGACTCGGGGCTGATACGCAGTATTTT. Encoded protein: CASSRGLGADTQYF. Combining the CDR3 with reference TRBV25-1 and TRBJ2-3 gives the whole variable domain EADIYQTPRYLVIGTGKKITLECSQTMGHDKMYWYQQDPGMELHLIHYSYGVNSTEKGDLSSESTVSRIRTEHFPLTLESARPSHTSQYLCASSRGLGADTQYFGPGTRLTVL.

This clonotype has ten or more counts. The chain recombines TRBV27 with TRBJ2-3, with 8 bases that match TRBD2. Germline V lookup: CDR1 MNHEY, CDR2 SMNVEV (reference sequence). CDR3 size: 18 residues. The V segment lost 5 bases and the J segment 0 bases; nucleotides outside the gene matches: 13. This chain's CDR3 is CASSPAAAGGPSTDTQYF. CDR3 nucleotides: TGTGCCAGCAGTCCCGCTGCGGCGGGAGGCCCTAGCACAGATACGCAGTATTTT.

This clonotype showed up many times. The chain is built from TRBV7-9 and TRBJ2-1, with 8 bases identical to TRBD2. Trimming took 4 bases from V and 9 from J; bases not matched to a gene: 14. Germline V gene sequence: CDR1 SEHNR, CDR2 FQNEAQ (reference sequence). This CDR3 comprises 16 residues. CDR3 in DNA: TGTGCCAGCAGCTCCCCCACCGGGACTAGAAGAGGTGAGCAGTTCTTC. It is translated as CASSSPTGTRRGEQFF.

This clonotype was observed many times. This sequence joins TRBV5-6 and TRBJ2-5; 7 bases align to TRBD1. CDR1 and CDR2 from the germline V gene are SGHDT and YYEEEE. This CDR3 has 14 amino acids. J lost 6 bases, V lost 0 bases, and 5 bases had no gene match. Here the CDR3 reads CASSLGQGRKTQYF. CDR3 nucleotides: TGTGCCAGCAGCTTGGGACAGGGCAGAAAGACCCAGTACTTC.

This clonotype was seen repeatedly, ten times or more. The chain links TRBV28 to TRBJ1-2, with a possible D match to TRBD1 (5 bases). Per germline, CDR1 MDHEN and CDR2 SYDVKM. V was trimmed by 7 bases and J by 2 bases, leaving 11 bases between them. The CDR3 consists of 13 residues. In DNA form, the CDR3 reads TGTGCCAGCACAACCGACAGAAACTATGGCTACACCTTC. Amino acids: CASTTDRNYGYTF.

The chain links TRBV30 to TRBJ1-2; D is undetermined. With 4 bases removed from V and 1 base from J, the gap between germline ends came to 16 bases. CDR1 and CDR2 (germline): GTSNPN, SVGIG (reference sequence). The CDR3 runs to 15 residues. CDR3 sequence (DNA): TGTGCCTGGATTCGGGTGGGCGTAAATAACTATGGCTACACCTTC. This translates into CAWIRVGVNNYGYTF.

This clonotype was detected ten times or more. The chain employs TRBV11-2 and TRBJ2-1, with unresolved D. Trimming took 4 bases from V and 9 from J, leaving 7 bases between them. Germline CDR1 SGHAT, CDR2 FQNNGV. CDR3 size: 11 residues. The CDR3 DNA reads TGTGCCAGCAGCTCCGTGGGTGAGCAGTTCTTC. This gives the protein CASSSVGEQFF. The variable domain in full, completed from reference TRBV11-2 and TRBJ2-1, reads EAGVAQSPRYKIIEKRQSVAFWCNPISGHATLYWYQQILGQGPKLLIQFQNNGVVDDSQLPKDRFSAERLKGVDSTLKIQPAKLEDSAVYLCASSSVGEQFFGPGTRLTVL.

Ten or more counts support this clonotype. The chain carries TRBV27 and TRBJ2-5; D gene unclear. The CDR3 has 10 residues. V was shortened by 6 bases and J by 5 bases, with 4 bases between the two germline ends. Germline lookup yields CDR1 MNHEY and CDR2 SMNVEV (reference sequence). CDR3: CASRGETQYF. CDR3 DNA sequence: TGTGCCAGCAGGGGGGAGACCCAGTACTTC.

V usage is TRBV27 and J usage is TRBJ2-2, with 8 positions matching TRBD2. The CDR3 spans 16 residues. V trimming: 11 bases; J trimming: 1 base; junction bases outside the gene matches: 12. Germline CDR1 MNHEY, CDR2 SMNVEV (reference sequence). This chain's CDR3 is CAGLDRAGGNTGELFF. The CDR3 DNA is TGTGCCGGCTTAGACCGGGCGGGAGGGAACACCGGGGAGCTGTTTTTT.

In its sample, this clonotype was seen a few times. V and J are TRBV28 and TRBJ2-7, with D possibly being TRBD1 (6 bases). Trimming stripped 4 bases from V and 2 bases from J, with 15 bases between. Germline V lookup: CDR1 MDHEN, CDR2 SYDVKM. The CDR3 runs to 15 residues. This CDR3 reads CASSSGTPNPYEQYF. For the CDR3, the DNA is TGTGCCAGCAGTTCAGGGACACCTAACCCCTACGAGCAGTACTTC.

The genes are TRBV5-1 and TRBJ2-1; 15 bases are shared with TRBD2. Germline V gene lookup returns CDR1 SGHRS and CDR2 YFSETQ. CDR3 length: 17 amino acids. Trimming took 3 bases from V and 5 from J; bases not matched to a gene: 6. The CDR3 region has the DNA TGCGCCAGCAGCTGGACTAGCGGGAGGGCGGTTAACAATGAGCAGTTCTTC. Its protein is CASSWTSGRAVNNEQFF.

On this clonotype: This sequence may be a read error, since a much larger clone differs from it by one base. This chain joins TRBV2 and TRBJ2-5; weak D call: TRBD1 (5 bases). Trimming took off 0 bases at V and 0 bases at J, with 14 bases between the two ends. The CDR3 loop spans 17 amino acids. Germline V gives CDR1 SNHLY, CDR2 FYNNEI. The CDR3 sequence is CASSEAVGLPYQETQYF. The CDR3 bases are TGTGCCAGCAGTGAAGCGGTGGGGCTCCCGTACCAAGAGACCCAGTACTTC.